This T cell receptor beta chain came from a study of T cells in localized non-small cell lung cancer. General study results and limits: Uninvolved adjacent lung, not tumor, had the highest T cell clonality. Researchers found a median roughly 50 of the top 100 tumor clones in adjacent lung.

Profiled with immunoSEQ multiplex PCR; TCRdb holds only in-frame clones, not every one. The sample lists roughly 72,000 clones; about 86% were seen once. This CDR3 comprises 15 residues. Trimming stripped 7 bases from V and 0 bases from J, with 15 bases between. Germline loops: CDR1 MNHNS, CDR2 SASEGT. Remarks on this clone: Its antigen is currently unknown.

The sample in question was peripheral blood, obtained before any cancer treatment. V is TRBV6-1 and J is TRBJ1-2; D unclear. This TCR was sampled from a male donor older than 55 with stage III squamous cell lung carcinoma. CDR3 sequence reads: CASTGSLASNYGYTF. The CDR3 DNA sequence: TGTGCCAGCACGGGCAGCCTAGCGTCTAACTATGGCTACACCTTC.